These 23 T cell receptor beta chains came from one sample sequenced in a study of blood T cell repertoires in COVID-19. This table comes from immunoSEQ multiplex PCR, and its TCRdb copy is limited to in-frame clones, with some not included. Here the sample spans 90,000 to 110,000 clones, about 85% being singletons. The sample was peripheral blood. The source of these receptors is a man in his fifties with acute or convalescent COVID-19.

The CDR3 loop is CASRDSTYYGYTF. In DNA form, the CDR3 reads TGTGCCAGCAGGGACAGCACCTACTATGGCTACACCTTC. The chain employs TRBV2 and TRBJ1-2; a possible D gene is TRBD1 (6 bases). Germline values: CDR1 SNHLY, CDR2 FYNNEI. CDR3 length: 13 amino acids. V was pared by 6 bases and J by 3 bases, with 11 bases between.

V usage is TRBV5-8 and J usage is TRBJ1-4; D is unclear. Trimming took off 3 bases at V and 4 bases at J, with 10 bases between the two ends. The CDR3 runs 14 residues. Germline V gives CDR1 SGHTS, CDR2 YDEGEE. CDR3: CASSSREVNEKLFF. In nucleotides, the CDR3 is TGTGCCAGCAGCTCCCGGGAAGTTAATGAAAAACTGTTTTTT.

The rearrangement uses TRBV7-6 and TRBJ1-2; perhaps TRBD1 as D (5 bases). This CDR3 contains 14 residues. From germline, CDR1 is SGHVS and CDR2 FNYEAQ. V was shortened by 5 bases and J by 4 bases, with 14 bases between the two germline ends. In DNA form, the CDR3 reads TGTGCCAGCAGCCTAGGGACGGGAACCTATGGCTACACCTTC. Translation: CASSLGTGTYGYTF.

The chain combines TRBV5-6 with TRBJ2-5; a weak D match, TRBD2 (7 bases). Trimming shortened V by 4 bases and J by 4 bases, and 17 bases separated the two germline ends. Germline V lookup: CDR1 SGHDT, CDR2 YYEEEE. The CDR3 length is 15 residues. CDR3 coding DNA: TGTGCCAGCAGCCTGGCCGGGGGGCGTTCAGAGACCCAGTACTTC. This sequence encodes CASSLAGGRSETQYF.

The chain joins TRBV30 to TRBJ1-1, with D uncertain. The CDR3 runs to 11 residues. V was pared by 4 bases and J by 9 bases, with 12 bases between. CDR1 and CDR2 (germline): GTSNPN, SVGIG (reference sequence). CDR3 loop: CAWTLGVKAFF. The CDR3, as DNA: TGTGCCTGGACCCTGGGAGTGAAAGCTTTCTTT.

This clone was counted once. The rearrangement uses TRBV4-1 and TRBJ2-1; possibly TRBD2 for D (7 bases). The germline V gene has CDR1 MGHRA and CDR2 YSYEKL. CDR3 length equals 16 residues. V lost 4 bases, J lost 5 bases, and 18 bases lay in between. The DNA for the CDR3 is TGCGCCAGCAGCCCAAGGTACGCGGGGGCCCACAATGAGCAGTTCTTC. Protein product: CASSPRYAGAHNEQFF.

The chain is built from TRBV20-1 and TRBJ2-7, with TRBD1 identical over 7 bases. Germline CDR1 and CDR2: DFQATT and SNEGSKA (reference sequence). V lost 3 bases and J lost 2; bases outside the gene matches: 7. CDR3 length: 14 residues. The CDR3 here is CSASLTGAAYEQYF. The CDR3 nucleotides are TGCAGTGCTAGTTTAACAGGGGCCGCCTACGAGCAGTACTTC.

The gene calls are TRBV12-5 and TRBJ2-1; D call uncertain. The length of the CDR3 is 13 residues. Germline-derived CDR1 and CDR2 are LGHNT and FRNRAP. V was pared by 7 bases and J by 5 bases, with 12 bases between. The CDR3 nucleotides are TGTGCTAGTGCCCCCCGCGGCCACAATGAGCAGTTCTTC. Its translation is CASAPRGHNEQFF. Full variable domain (rest looked up from reference TRBV12-5 and TRBJ2-1): DARVTQTPRHKVTEMGQEVTMRCQPILGHNTVFWYRQTMMQGLELLAYFRNRAPLDDSGMPKDRFSAEMPDATLATLKIQPSEPRDSAVYFCASAPRGHNEQFFGPGTRLTVL.

This chain uses TRBV3-1 (or the pseudogene TRBV3-2) with TRBJ2-1, with 8 bases identical to TRBD2. Germline assignment: CDR1 LGHDT and CDR2 YNNKEL (reference sequence). CDR3 length equals 14 residues. Trimming cost V 1 base and J 7 bases; bases outside gene matches: 3. Here the CDR3 reads CASSQVGGGNEQFF. The CDR3 region has the DNA TGTGCCAGCAGCCAAGTGGGCGGGGGGAATGAGCAGTTCTTC.

CDR3: CATSSRDRDNEQFF. Written as DNA, the CDR3 is TGTGCCACCAGCAGCCGGGACAGAGACAATGAGCAGTTCTTC. The J gene is TRBJ2-1, the V gene TRBV15; 7 bases are a match to TRBD1. The CDR3 runs to 14 residues. V gave up 3 bases and J gave up 5 bases; unmatched junction bases: 4. The germline CDR1 and CDR2 sequences are LNHNV and YYDKDF (reference sequence).

J is TRBJ1-5 and V is TRBV7-9, with TRBD1 identical over 7 bases. With V trimmed by 0 bases and J by 7 bases, 3 bases remained unmatched. CDR3 size: 14 residues. Per the germline V gene, CDR1 is SEHNR and CDR2 is FQNEAQ (reference sequence). CDR3 loop: CASSLAGGGQPQHF. In DNA form, the CDR3 reads TGTGCCAGCAGCTTAGCAGGGGGCGGGCAGCCCCAGCATTTT.

The chain couples TRBV6-5 to TRBJ2-1; a weak D match, TRBD2 (6 bases). The CDR3 has 15 amino acids. Germline CDR1 and CDR2: MNHEY and SVGAGI. With 1 base removed from V and 7 bases from J, the gap between germline ends came to 14 bases. CDR3 loop: CASSYYSGRENEQFF. CDR3 bases: TGTGCCAGCAGTTACTATAGCGGAAGGGAAAATGAGCAGTTCTTC.

The chain combines TRBV27 with TRBJ1-6; D not certain. This CDR3 region has 15 residues. CDR1 is MNHEY and CDR2 is SMNVEV in the germline V gene (reference sequence). V dropped 3 bases and J dropped 6 bases, with 12 bases sitting between them. CDR3: CASSFGGSGNSPLHF. CDR3 bases: TGTGCCAGCAGTTTTGGAGGGAGTGGTAATTCACCCCTCCACTTT.

This clone was counted only a few times. This rearrangement joins TRBV1 to TRBJ2-7; the table names TRBD2, a call not compared with the DNA. TRBV1 is a listed pseudogene. This CDR3 spans 14 amino acids. This CDR3 reads CTSSPGLANYEQYF. The CDR3 DNA reads TGCACCAGCAGCCCGGGACTAGCGAACTACGAGCAGTACTTC.

The gene calls are TRBV2 and TRBJ1-4; 7 bases are shared with TRBD1. Germline values: CDR1 SNHLY, CDR2 FYNNEI. V trimming: 7 bases; J trimming: 6 bases; junction bases outside the gene matches: 5. The CDR3 extends over 13 amino acids. In DNA form, the CDR3 reads TGTGCCAGCAAACAGGGGTTGGATGAAAAACTGTTTTTT. It yields the protein CASKQGLDEKLFF.

J is TRBJ1-5 and V is TRBV9; 9 bases fit TRBD1. This CDR3 region has 15 residues. After removal of 4 bases from V and 2 bases from J, the junction contained 4 bases not matched to a gene. Per germline, CDR1 SGDLS and CDR2 YYNGEE. DNA of the CDR3: TGTGCCAGCAGCACCCGGACAGGGGGCAATCAGCCCCAGCATTTT. This sequence encodes CASSTRTGGNQPQHF.

The chain joins TRBV27 to TRBJ2-7, with D unclear. The ends were cut back, 5 bases at V and 4 bases at J, with 12 bases in the middle. There are 13 residues in the CDR3. Germline V CDR1 and CDR2: MNHEY, SMNVEV (reference sequence). CDR3 sequence: CASSKQFRYEQYF. CDR3 nucleotide sequence: TGTGCCAGCAGTAAACAGTTCCGATACGAGCAGTACTTC.

This rearrangement joins TRBV10-3 to TRBJ2-5; the D is unclear. CDR3 size: 13 residues. From germline, CDR1 is ENHRY and CDR2 SYGVKD. The V end lost 1 base, the J end lost 5 bases, and 8 bases lay between the germline ends. The CDR3 coding sequence is TGTGCCATCAGTGAGTTGAGGTGGGAGACCCAGTACTTC. Protein: CAISELRWETQYF.

Comments on this clone: The same CDR3 is also encoded by other DNA sequences in this sample. The rearrangement joins TRBV5-1 to TRBJ2-1, with D possibly being TRBD1 (5 bases). Germline V gene sequence: CDR1 SGHRS, CDR2 YFSETQ. The V and J ends lost 0 bases and 0 bases respectively, with 10 bases between them. The CDR3 runs 16 residues. In nucleotides, the CDR3 is TGCGCCAGCAGCTTGGCTGGGGCTAGCTCCTACAATGAGCAGTTCTTC. Translated, it gives CASSLAGASSYNEQFF.

This chain connects TRBV6-4 to TRBJ2-1; D possibly corresponds to TRBD2 (5 bases). The germline V gene has CDR1 MRHNA and CDR2 SNTAGT. The CDR3 has 15 amino acids. Deletions cut 8 bases from V and 0 bases from J, with 14 bases between. The CDR3 sequence: CASSLEGGSYNEQFF. DNA of the CDR3: TGTGCCAGCTCACTAGAGGGTGGCTCCTACAATGAGCAGTTCTTC.

The rearrangement links TRBV25-1 to TRBJ2-1; unclear D gene. Trimming left V 5 bases short and J 8 bases short, with 10 bases between. Per the germline V gene, CDR1 is MGHDK and CDR2 is SYGVNS. CDR3 size: 12 residues. The CDR3, as DNA: TGTGCCAGCAGTTCAGCACAGTATGAGCAGTTCTTC. The encoded protein is CASSSAQYEQFF.

The chain carries TRBV10-3 and TRBJ1-1; weak D call: TRBD1 (5 bases). This CDR3 spans 14 amino acids. Looked up from germline, CDR1 is ENHRY and CDR2 is SYGVKD. Trimming cost V 7 bases and J 0 bases, with 12 bases left between them. The CDR3 DNA reads TGTGCCATCAAAGGGGCAGGGATGAACACTGAAGCTTTCTTT. Its translation is CAIKGAGMNTEAFF.

This chain uses TRBV10-3 with TRBJ1-5, with D perhaps matching TRBD1 (5 bases). This CDR3 spans 15 amino acids. Germline CDR1 is ENHRY and CDR2 is SYGVKD. V lost 3 bases and J lost 2, with 11 bases in between. The CDR3 region has the DNA TGTGCCATCAGTGAAGGCGGGGGTGGCAATCAGCCCCAGCATTTT. It yields the protein CAISEGGGGNQPQHF.